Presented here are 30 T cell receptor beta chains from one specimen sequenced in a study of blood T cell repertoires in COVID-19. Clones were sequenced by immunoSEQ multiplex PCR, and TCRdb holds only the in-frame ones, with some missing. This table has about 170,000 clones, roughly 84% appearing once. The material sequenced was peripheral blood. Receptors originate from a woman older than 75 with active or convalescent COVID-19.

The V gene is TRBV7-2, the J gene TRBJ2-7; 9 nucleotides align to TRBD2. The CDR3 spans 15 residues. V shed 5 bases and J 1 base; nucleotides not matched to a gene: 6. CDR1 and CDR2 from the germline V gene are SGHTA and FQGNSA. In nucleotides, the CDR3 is TGTGCCAGCAGCCCTAGGAGCGGGGGGTCCTACGAGCAGTACTTC. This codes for CASSPRSGGSYEQYF. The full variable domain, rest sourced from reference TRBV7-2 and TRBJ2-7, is GAGVSQSPSNKVTEKGKDVELRCDPISGHTALYWYRQSLGQGLEFLIYFQGNSAPDKSGLPSDRFSAERTGGSVSTLTIQRTQQEDSAVYLCASSPRSGGSYEQYFGPGTRLTVT.

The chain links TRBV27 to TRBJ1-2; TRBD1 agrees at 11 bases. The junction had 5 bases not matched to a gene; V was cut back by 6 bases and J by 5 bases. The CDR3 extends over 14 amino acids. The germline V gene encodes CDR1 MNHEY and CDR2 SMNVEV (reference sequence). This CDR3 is CASRWTGGAYGYTF. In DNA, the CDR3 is TGTGCCAGCAGATGGACAGGGGGCGCTTATGGCTACACCTTC.

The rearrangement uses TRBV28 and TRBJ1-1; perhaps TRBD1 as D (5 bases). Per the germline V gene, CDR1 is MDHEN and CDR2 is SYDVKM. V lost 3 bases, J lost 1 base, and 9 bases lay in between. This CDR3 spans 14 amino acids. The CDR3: CASSFGGGNTEAFF. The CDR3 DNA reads TGTGCCAGCAGTTTCGGGGGAGGGAACACTGAAGCTTTCTTT.

The CDR3 DNA reads TGTGCCAGCAGCCAAGATAGTTACACAGATACGCAGTATTTT. Its protein product is CASSQDSYTDTQYF. This chain uses TRBV3-1 (or the pseudogene TRBV3-2) with TRBJ2-3; the D is unclear. This CDR3 comprises 14 residues. The germline CDR1 and CDR2 sequences are LGHDT and YNNKEL (reference sequence). V lost 0 bases and J lost 2, with 6 bases in between.

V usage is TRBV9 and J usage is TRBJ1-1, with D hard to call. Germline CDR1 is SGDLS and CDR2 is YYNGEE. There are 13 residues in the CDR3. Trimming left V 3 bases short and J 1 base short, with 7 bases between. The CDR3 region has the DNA TGTGCCAGCAGCGCGCCGGGGAACACTGAAGCTTTCTTT. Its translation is CASSAPGNTEAFF.

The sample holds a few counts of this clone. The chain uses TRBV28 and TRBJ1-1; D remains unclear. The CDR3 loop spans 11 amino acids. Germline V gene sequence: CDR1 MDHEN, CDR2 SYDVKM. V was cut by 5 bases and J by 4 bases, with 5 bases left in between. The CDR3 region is CASSPGTEAFF. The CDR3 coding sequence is TGTGCCAGCAGTCCGGGCACTGAAGCTTTCTTT.

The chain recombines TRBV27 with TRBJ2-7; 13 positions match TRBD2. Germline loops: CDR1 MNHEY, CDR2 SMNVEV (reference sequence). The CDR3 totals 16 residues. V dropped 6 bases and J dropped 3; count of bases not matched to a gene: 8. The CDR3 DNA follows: TGTGCCAGCAGACGAGGACTAGCGGGAGTGAACTACGAGCAGTACTTC. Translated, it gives CASRRGLAGVNYEQYF.

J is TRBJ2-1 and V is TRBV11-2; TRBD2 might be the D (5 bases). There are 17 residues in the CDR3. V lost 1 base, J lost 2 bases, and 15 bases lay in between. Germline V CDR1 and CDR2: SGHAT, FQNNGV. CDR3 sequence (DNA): TGTGCCAGCAGCTTAGGGGAACTAGGATGGACCTACAATGAGCAGTTCTTC. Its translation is CASSLGELGWTYNEQFF.

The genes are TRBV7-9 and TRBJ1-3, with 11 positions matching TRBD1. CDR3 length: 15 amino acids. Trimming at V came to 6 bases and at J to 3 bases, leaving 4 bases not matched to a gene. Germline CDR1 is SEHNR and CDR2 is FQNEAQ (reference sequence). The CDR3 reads CASSRTGGVGNTIYF. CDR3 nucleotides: TGTGCCAGCAGTCGGACAGGGGGCGTTGGAAACACCATATATTTT.

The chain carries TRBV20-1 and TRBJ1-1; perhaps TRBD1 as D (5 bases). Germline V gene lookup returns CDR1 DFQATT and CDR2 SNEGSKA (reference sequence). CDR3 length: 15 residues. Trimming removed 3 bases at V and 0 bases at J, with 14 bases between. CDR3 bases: TGCAGTGCTAGTATAACAGGAGTTCTGAACACTGAAGCTTTCTTT. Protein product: CSASITGVLNTEAFF.

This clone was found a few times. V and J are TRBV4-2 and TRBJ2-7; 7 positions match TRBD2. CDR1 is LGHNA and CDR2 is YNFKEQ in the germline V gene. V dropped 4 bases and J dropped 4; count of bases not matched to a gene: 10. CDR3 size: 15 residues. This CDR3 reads CASSPTSDGSYEQYF. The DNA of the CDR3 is TGTGCCAGCAGCCCCACTAGCGATGGCTCTTACGAGCAGTACTTC.

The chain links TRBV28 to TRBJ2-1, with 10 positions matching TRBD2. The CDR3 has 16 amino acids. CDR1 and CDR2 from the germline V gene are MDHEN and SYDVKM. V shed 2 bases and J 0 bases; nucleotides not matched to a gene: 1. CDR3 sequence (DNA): TGTGCCAGCAGTTTACCTAGCGGGGGCTCCTACAATGAGCAGTTCTTC. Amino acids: CASSLPSGGSYNEQFF.

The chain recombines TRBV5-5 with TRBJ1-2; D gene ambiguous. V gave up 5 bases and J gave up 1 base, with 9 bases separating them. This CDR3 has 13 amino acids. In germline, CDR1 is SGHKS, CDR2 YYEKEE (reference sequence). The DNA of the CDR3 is TGTGCCAGCAGTCCTGACATTAACTATGGCTACACCTTC. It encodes CASSPDINYGYTF. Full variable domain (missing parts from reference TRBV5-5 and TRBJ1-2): DAGVTQSPTHLIKTRGQQVTLRCSPISGHKSVSWYQQVLGQGPQFIFQYYEKEERGRGNFPDRFSARQFPNYSSELNVNALLLGDSALYLCASSPDINYGYTFGSGTRLTVV.

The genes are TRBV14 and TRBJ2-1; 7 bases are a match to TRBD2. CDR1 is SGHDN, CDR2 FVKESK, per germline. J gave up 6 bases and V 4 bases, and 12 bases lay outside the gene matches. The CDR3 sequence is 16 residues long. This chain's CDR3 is CASSPWGTGGGNEQFF. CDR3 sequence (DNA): TGTGCCAGCAGCCCATGGGGAACGGGAGGTGGCAATGAGCAGTTCTTC.

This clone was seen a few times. This CDR3 is CATSAGTGDGYTF. In nucleotides, the CDR3 is TGTGCCACCAGCGCCGGGACAGGGGATGGCTACACCTTC. This chain links TRBV15 with TRBJ1-2, with 10 positions matching TRBD1. Germline V gene data show CDR1 as LNHNV and CDR2 as YYDKDF (reference sequence). The CDR3 extends over 13 amino acids. The V and J ends lost 5 bases and 6 bases, in that order; junction bases with no gene match: 3.

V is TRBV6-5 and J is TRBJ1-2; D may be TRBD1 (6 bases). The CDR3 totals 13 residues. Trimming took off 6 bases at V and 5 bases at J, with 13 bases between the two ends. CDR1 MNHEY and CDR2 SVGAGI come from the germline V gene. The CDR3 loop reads CASRTGQIYGYTF. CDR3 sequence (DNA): TGTGCCAGCAGGACCGGACAGATTTATGGCTACACCTTC.

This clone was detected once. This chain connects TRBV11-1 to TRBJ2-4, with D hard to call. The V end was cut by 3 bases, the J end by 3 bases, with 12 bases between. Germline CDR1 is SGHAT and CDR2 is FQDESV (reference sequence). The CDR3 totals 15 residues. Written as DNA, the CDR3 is TGTGCCAGCAGCTTTGCGGTGTTTAACAAAAACATTCAGTACTTC. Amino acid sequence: CASSFAVFNKNIQYF.

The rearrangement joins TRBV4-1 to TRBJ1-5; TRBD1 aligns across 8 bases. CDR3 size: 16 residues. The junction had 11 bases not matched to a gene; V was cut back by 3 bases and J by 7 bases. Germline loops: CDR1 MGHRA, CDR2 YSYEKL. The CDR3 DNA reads TGCGCCAGCAGCCAGACGACAGGGGCACAGGGCCAGCCCCAGCATTTT. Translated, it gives CASSQTTGAQGQPQHF.

CDR3 nucleotides: TGCGCCAGCAGCTTGGACACGGCCCGGGGGGGCGAGCAGTACTTC. Translating gives CASSLDTARGGEQYF. The chain carries TRBV5-1 and TRBJ2-7; 8 bases are a match to TRBD2. The CDR3 runs 15 residues. Looked up from germline, CDR1 is SGHRS and CDR2 is YFSETQ. V lost 0 bases and J lost 6; bases outside the gene matches: 8.

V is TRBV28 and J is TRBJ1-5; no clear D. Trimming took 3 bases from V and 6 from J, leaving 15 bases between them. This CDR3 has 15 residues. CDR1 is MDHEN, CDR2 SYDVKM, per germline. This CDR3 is CASSFAVGVGQPQHF. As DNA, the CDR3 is TGTGCCAGCAGTTTCGCAGTCGGGGTCGGTCAGCCCCAGCATTTT.

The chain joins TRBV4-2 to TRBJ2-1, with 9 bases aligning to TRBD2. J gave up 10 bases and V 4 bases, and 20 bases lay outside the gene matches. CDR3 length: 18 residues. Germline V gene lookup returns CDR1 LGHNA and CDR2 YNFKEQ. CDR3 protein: CASSLGPLAGSGAAEQFF. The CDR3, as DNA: TGTGCCAGCAGCCTAGGGCCCCTAGCGGGATCTGGGGCGGCGGAGCAGTTCTTC.

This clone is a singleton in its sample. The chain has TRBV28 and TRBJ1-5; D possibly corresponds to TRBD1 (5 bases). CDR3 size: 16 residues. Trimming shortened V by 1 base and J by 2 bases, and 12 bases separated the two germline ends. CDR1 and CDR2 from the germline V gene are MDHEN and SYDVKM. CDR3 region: CASSLFRVLGNQPQHF. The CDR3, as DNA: TGTGCCAGCAGTTTATTCAGGGTTCTAGGCAATCAGCCCCAGCATTTT.

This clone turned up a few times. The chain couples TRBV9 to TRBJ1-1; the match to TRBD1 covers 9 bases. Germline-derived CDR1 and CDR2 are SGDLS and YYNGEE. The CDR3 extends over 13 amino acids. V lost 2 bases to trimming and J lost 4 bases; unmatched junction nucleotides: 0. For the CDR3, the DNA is TGTGCCAGCAGCGTGGACAGGGGCACTGAAGCTTTCTTT. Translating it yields CASSVDRGTEAFF.

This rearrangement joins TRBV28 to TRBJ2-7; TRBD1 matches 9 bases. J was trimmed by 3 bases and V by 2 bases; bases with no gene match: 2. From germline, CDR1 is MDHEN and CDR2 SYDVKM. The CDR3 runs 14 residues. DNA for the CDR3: TGTGCCAGCAGTTTAGGGACAGGGAGCTACGAGCAGTACTTC. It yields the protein CASSLGTGSYEQYF.

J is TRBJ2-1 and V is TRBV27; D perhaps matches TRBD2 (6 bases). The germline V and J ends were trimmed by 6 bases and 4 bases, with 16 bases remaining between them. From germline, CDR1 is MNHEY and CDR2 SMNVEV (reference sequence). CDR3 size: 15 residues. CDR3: CASSLGTPDYNEQFF. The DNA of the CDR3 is TGTGCCAGCAGCCTTGGGACTCCAGATTACAATGAGCAGTTCTTC.

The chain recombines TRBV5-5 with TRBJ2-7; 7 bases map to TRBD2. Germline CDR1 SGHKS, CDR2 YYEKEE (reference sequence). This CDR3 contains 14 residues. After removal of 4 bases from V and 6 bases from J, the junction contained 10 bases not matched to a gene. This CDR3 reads CASSRREGPLEQYF. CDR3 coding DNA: TGTGCCAGCAGCCGGAGGGAGGGACCCCTCGAGCAGTACTTC. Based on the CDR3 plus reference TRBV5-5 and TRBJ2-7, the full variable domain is DAGVTQSPTHLIKTRGQQVTLRCSPISGHKSVSWYQQVLGQGPQFIFQYYEKEERGRGNFPDRFSARQFPNYSSELNVNALLLGDSALYLCASSRREGPLEQYFGPGTRLTVT.

In DNA, the CDR3 is TGTGCCACCAGCCCAGGGGACAGCAGTATTCATCAGCCCCAGCATTTT. Its protein product is CATSPGDSSIHQPQHF. The chain carries TRBV15 and TRBJ1-5, with 7 nucleotides matching TRBD1. Germline values: CDR1 LNHNV, CDR2 YYDKDF (reference sequence). CDR3 length: 16 residues. V gave up 5 bases and J gave up 5 bases; unmatched junction bases: 12.

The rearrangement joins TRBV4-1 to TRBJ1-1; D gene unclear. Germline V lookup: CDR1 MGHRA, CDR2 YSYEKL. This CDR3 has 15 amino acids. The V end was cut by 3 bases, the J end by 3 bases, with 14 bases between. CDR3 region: CASSQPPGGHTEAFF. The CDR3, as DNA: TGCGCCAGCAGCCAGCCTCCTGGCGGGCACACTGAAGCTTTCTTT.

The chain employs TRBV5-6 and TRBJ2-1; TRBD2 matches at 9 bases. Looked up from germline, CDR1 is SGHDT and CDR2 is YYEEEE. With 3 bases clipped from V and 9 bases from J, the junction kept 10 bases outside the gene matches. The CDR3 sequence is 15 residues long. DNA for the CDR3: TGTGCCAGCAGCTCTAACTCCGGGACTAGCCGTGAGCAGTTCTTC. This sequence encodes CASSSNSGTSREQFF.

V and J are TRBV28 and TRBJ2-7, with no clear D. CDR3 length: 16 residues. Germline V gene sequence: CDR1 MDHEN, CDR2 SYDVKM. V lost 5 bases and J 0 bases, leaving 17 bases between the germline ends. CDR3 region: CASSPPGLRDSYEQYF. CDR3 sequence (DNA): TGTGCCAGCAGTCCACCTGGGCTGAGAGACTCCTACGAGCAGTACTTC.